This entry lists 2 T cell receptor beta chains sequenced from one sample in a study of T-cell reconstitution after alpha-beta-depleted transplantation in children. Researchers prepared the TCRbeta library using unique molecular identifiers, the study reports. Each CDR3 protein is one row after TCRdb ran MiXCR on the PCR reads. The sample includes about 420,000 distinct CDR3 sequences, about 17% of them seen just once. Sample: PBMCs, mostly from graft donor cells, taken 360 days after TCRalphabeta/CD19-depleted stem cell transplant. The receptors here all came from a boy under three years old who had a stem cell transplant for Wiskott-Aldrich syndrome, so the T cells may come from the graft donor.

The sample holds a few counts of this clonotype. The chain recombines TRBV24-1 with TRBJ2-2; the match to TRBD1 covers 11 bases. The CDR3 runs to 17 residues. The V segment lost 1 base and the J segment 7 bases; nucleotides outside the gene matches: 7. The germline V gene has CDR1 KGHDR and CDR2 SFDVKD. For the CDR3, the DNA is TGTGCCACCAGTGATTTCCACGGACAGGGGGCCGGCGGGGAGCTGTTTTTT. Amino acid sequence: CATSDFHGQGAGGELFF.

Only a few counts were recorded for this clonotype. V and J are TRBV7-9 and TRBJ2-1; 9 bases line up with TRBD2. V lost 4 bases to trimming and J lost 3 bases; unmatched junction nucleotides: 4. The CDR3 runs to 15 residues. Germline CDR1 and CDR2: SEHNR and FQNEAQ (reference sequence). CDR3 protein: CASSWREGRYNEQFF. DNA of the CDR3: TGTGCCAGCAGCTGGCGGGAGGGCCGCTACAATGAGCAGTTCTTC.